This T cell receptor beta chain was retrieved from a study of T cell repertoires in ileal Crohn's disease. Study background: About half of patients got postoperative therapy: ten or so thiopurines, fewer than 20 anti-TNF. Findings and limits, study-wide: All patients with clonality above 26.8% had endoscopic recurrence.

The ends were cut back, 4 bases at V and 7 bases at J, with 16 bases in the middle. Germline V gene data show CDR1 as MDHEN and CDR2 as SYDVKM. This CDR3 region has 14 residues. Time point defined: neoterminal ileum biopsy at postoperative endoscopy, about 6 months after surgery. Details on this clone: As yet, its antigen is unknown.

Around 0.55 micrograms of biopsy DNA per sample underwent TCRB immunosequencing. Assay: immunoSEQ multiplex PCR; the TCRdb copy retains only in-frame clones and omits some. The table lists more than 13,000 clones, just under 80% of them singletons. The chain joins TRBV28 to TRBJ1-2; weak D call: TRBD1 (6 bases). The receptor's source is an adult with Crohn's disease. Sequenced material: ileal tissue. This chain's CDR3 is CASSSRTWTVGYTF. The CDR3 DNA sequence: TGTGCCAGCAGTTCCCGCACTTGGACAGTTGGCTACACCTTC.